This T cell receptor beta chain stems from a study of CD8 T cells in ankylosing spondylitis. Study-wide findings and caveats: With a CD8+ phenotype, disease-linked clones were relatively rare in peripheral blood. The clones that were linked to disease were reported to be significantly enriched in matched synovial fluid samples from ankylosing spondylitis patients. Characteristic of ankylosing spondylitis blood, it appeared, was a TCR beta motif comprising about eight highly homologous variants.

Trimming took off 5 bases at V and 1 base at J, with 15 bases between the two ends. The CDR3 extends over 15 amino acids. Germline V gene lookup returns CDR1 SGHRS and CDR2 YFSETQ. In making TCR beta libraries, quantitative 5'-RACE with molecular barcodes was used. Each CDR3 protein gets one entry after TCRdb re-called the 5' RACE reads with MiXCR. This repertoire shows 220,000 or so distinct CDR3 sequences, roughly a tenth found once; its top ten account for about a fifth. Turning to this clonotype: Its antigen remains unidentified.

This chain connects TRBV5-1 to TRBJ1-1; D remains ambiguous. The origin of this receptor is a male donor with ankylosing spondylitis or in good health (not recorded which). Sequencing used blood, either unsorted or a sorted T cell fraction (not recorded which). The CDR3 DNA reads TGCGCCAGCAGAGTCGGGGTTCTAGAGAACACTGAAGCTTTCTTT. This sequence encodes CASRVGVLENTEAFF. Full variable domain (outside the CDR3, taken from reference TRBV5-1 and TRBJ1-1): KAGVTQTPRYLIKTRGQQVTLSCSPISGHRSVSWYQQTPGQGLQFLFEYFSETQRNKGNFPGRFSGRQFSNSRSEMNVSTLELGDSALYLCASRVGVLENTEAFFGQGTRLTVV.